These 17 T cell receptor beta chains share one sample of origin, sequenced in a study of cytomegalovirus exposure and HLA in healthy donors. PCR employed 60 Vbeta and 13 Jbeta primers. Sequencing was performed with immunoSEQ multiplex PCR; in TCRdb, only in-frame clones are kept and a portion is missing. The data contain about 140,000 clones, roughly 80% of them singletons. The sequenced material came from PBMCs. The source is a woman aged 40-49 years in good health and CMV-seropositive.

This clone was recorded only once. The rearrangement uses TRBV28 and TRBJ1-6, with TRBD1 as a possible D gene (6 bases). The CDR3 consists of 14 residues. CDR1 is MDHEN and CDR2 is SYDVKM in the germline V gene. The ends were cut back, 8 bases at V and 10 bases at J, with 18 bases in the middle. CDR3 DNA sequence: TGTGCCAGCCTTAACAGGGTCTTAAACTCACCCCTCCACTTT. This sequence encodes CASLNRVLNSPLHF.

The CDR3 coding sequence is TGTGCCAGCAGCTTGCGCAGGGGTCGCTCCTACAATGAGCAGTTCTTC. Translating it yields CASSLRRGRSYNEQFF. The V call is TRBV7-8, the J call TRBJ2-1, with a possible D match to TRBD1 (6 bases). V lost 3 bases to trimming and J lost 0 bases, with 12 bases between them. CDR1 is SGHVS and CDR2 is FQNEAQ in the germline V gene. The CDR3 covers 16 residues.

The CDR3 is CASTPGGWQPQHF. The CDR3 coding sequence is TGTGCCAGTACCCCGGGGGGTTGGCAGCCCCAGCATTTT. The chain employs TRBV19 and TRBJ1-5; D is perhaps TRBD1 (5 bases). CDR1 and CDR2 from the germline V gene are LNHDA and SQIVND (reference sequence). Trimming took off 7 bases at V and 7 bases at J, with 14 bases between the two ends. This CDR3 is 13 amino acids long.

The genes are TRBV29-1 and TRBJ2-1; the D gene is possibly TRBD2 (6 bases). Germline values: CDR1 SQVTM, CDR2 ANQGSEA. The CDR3 totals 14 residues. Trimming left V 5 bases short and J 10 bases short, with 21 bases between. CDR3: CSVQTTGVGGEQFF. The CDR3 DNA reads TGCAGCGTTCAAACCACGGGGGTCGGCGGCGAGCAGTTCTTC.

V is TRBV14 and J is TRBJ1-2, with D perhaps matching TRBD1 (5 bases). Trimming took 2 bases from V and 4 from J, leaving 17 bases between them. The V gene's germline CDR1 is SGHDN and CDR2 FVKESK. The CDR3 spans 16 residues. Written as DNA, the CDR3 is TGTGCCAGCAGCCAATCCCTGGGGGGAATAGGCTATGGCTACACCTTC. Amino acid sequence: CASSQSLGGIGYGYTF.

The chain joins TRBV30 to TRBJ1-4; 9 positions agree with TRBD1. Per germline, CDR1 GTSNPN and CDR2 SVGIG (reference sequence). V dropped 2 bases and J dropped 6; count of bases not matched to a gene: 4. CDR3 length equals 14 residues. CDR3 loop: CAWSLTGGDEKLFF. DNA of the CDR3: TGTGCCTGGAGTTTGACAGGGGGTGATGAAAAACTGTTTTTT.

The CDR3 spells CASSPALAGYEQYF. CDR3 coding DNA: TGTGCCAGTAGCCCGGCCCTCGCGGGATACGAGCAGTACTTC. The chain combines TRBV19 with TRBJ2-7, with a tentative D call TRBD2 (6 bases). Germline CDR1 reads LNHDA; CDR2 reads SQIVND (reference sequence). V lost 6 bases and J lost 4, with 16 bases in between. CDR3 length: 14 amino acids.

DNA of the CDR3: TGTGCCAGCAGTTTTCTAGACCAAGAGACCCAGTACTTC. Translation gives CASSFLDQETQYF. The V call is TRBV6-6, the J call TRBJ2-5; D gene ambiguous. The germline CDR1 and CDR2 sequences are MNHNY and SVGAGI (reference sequence). This CDR3 has 13 residues. Trimming shortened V by 4 bases and J by 0 bases, and 6 bases separated the two germline ends.

The chain links TRBV30 to TRBJ2-2, with D maybe TRBD1 (6 bases). This CDR3 contains 15 residues. Trimming took off 4 bases at V and 4 bases at J, with 16 bases between the two ends. Germline V CDR1 and CDR2: GTSNPN, SVGIG (reference sequence). This chain's CDR3 is CAWMGAIVATGELFF. CDR3 DNA sequence: TGTGCCTGGATGGGGGCAATTGTGGCCACCGGGGAGCTGTTTTTT. The variable domain in full, completed from reference TRBV30 and TRBJ2-2, reads SQTIHQWPATLVQPVGSPLSLECTVEGTSNPNLYWYRQAAGRGLQLLFYSVGIGQISSEVPQNLSASRPQDRQFILSSKKLLLSDSGFYLCAWMGAIVATGELFFGEGSRLTVL.

The V and J genes are TRBV19 and TRBJ1-1; 9 bases align to TRBD1. There are 15 residues in the CDR3. Trimming took 6 bases from V and 4 from J; bases not matched to a gene: 9. CDR1 and CDR2 from the germline V gene are LNHDA and SQIVND (reference sequence). Here the CDR3 DNA reads TGTGCCAGTAGAGCCGGGACAGGGATCTTCACTGAAGCTTTCTTT. Translated: CASRAGTGIFTEAFF.

This chain links TRBV11-1 with TRBJ1-1, with a possible D match to TRBD1 (5 bases). This CDR3 spans 13 amino acids. The V end was cut by 1 base, the J end by 11 bases, with 14 bases between. Germline values: CDR1 SGHAT, CDR2 FQDESV (reference sequence). The CDR3 here is CASSLVPSGDAFF. The CDR3 bases are TGTGCCAGCAGCTTAGTGCCCAGCGGGGACGCTTTCTTT. Based on the CDR3 plus reference TRBV11-1 and TRBJ1-1, the full variable domain is EAEVAQSPRYKITEKSQAVAFWCDPISGHATLYWYRQILGQGPELLVQFQDESVVDDSQLPKDRFSAERLKGVDSTLKIQPAELGDSAMYLCASSLVPSGDAFFGQGTRLTVV.

This clone came up once. The rearrangement links TRBV7-2 to TRBJ2-5; weak D call: TRBD1 (7 bases). Trimming removed 3 bases at V and 5 bases at J, with 13 bases between. The CDR3 sequence is 14 residues long. Germline CDR1 reads SGHTA; CDR2 reads FQGNSA. CDR3 in amino acids: CASSFGGGGETQYF. The DNA of the CDR3 is TGTGCCAGCAGCTTTGGCGGAGGGGGCGAGACCCAGTACTTC.

The chain carries TRBV11-1 and TRBJ1-6, with D possibly matching TRBD1 (5 bases). V was shortened by 5 bases and J by 5 bases, with 10 bases between the two germline ends. The V gene's germline CDR1 is SGHAT and CDR2 FQDESV (reference sequence). The CDR3 runs 14 residues. CDR3 coding DNA: TGTGCCAGCAGCCAAGGGGTAGATAATTCACCCCTCCACTTT. It translates to CASSQGVDNSPLHF.

This chain links TRBV4-3 with TRBJ2-5; 7 bases agree with TRBD2. The germline gives CDR1 LGHNA, CDR2 YSLEER. Trimming at V came to 3 bases and at J to 3 bases, leaving 22 bases not matched to a gene. CDR3 size: 20 residues. CDR3 DNA: TGCGCCAGCAGCCACTTGCGGCGGGGGATCTCTCGTGGGGTAAAAGAGACCCAGTACTTC. This codes for CASSHLRRGISRGVKETQYF.

V usage is TRBV18 and J usage is TRBJ2-6; TRBD2 is a possible D gene (6 bases). The CDR3 extends over 18 amino acids. V dropped 3 bases and J dropped 5 bases, with 20 bases sitting between them. Germline V lookup: CDR1 KGHSH, CDR2 LQKENI. The CDR3: CASSPMAGPPVRANVLTF. CDR3 DNA: TGTGCCAGCTCACCGATGGCGGGGCCGCCTGTAAGGGCCAACGTCCTGACTTTC.

The chain has TRBV7-6 and TRBJ2-2; D unresolved. V dropped 5 bases and J dropped 2 bases, with 9 bases sitting between them. The CDR3 is 14 amino acids. Germline values: CDR1 SGHVS, CDR2 FNYEAQ. CDR3 sequence (DNA): TGTGCCAGCAGCCAACTGAGCAACACCGGGGAGCTGTTTTTT. Its translation: CASSQLSNTGELFF. Based on the CDR3 plus reference TRBV7-6 and TRBJ2-2, the full variable domain is GAGVSQSPRYKVTKRGQDVALRCDPISGHVSLYWYRQALGQGPEFLTYFNYEAQQDKSGLPNDRFSAERPEGSISTLTIQRTEQRDSAMYRCASSQLSNTGELFFGEGSRLTVL.

The chain joins TRBV5-1 to TRBJ2-1; tentatively, D is TRBD2 (6 bases). The length of the CDR3 is 16 residues. The V end was cut by 4 bases, the J end by 2 bases, with 16 bases between. The germline CDR1 and CDR2 sequences are SGHRS and YFSETQ. CDR3 bases: TGCGCCAGCAGCCCCATCGGGGAGGCCGCCTACAATGAGCAGTTCTTC. Protein: CASSPIGEAAYNEQFF.